These 24 T cell receptor beta chains were sequenced from one sample in a study of shared clonotypes between healthy human individuals. Sequencing was performed with immunoSEQ multiplex PCR; in TCRdb, only in-frame clones are kept and a portion is missing. The sample gives about 820,000 clones, nearly 95% of which show up once; nearly 25% is in the top ten. Naive CD8 cells lacked CD45RO and underwent positive selection for CCR7, leaving out terminally differentiated effector memory CD45RA+ cells. Sequencing was carried out using naive CD8+ T cells sorted from blood. The receptors derive from a man younger than 45 in good health.

The chain carries TRBV21-1 and TRBJ2-7; the table names TRBD2, a call not compared with the DNA. TRBV21-1 is annotated as a pseudogene. The CDR3 loop spans 21 amino acids. The CDR3 nucleotides are TGTGCCAGCAGCAAAGCACTGGAGGGGTCCAATCAATTGACTTGGTCCTACGAGCAGTACTTC. The encoded protein is CASSKALEGSNQLTWSYEQYF.

The rearrangement uses TRBV27 and TRBJ2-7; 9 positions agree with TRBD1. CDR1 is MNHEY, CDR2 SMNVEV, per germline (reference sequence). Trimming at V came to 6 bases and at J to 3 bases, leaving 6 bases not matched to a gene. The CDR3 consists of 14 residues. The chain's CDR3 is CASSFVTGGYEQYF. CDR3 DNA: TGTGCCAGCAGCTTTGTGACAGGGGGCTACGAGCAGTACTTC.

The chain employs TRBV2 and TRBJ2-7; 8 nucleotides align to TRBD1. The CDR3 extends over 14 amino acids. CDR1 is SNHLY, CDR2 FYNNEI, per germline. The V and J ends lost 7 bases and 3 bases, in that order; junction bases with no gene match: 8. CDR3 in amino acids: CASTAGQVNYEQYF. The CDR3 coding sequence is TGTGCCAGCACTGCGGGACAGGTGAACTACGAGCAGTACTTC.

This chain connects TRBV28 to TRBJ1-2; D is perhaps TRBD1 (5 bases). The germline V gene has CDR1 MDHEN and CDR2 SYDVKM. Trimming stripped 5 bases from V and 7 bases from J, with 20 bases between. The CDR3 is made up of 15 amino acids. In nucleotides, the CDR3 is TGTGCCAGCAGTATTCAGGGTCTATTATCTTTTGGCTACACCTTC. Encoded protein: CASSIQGLLSFGYTF.

With regard to this clone: The sample contains more than one DNA sequence encoding this CDR3. The V and J genes are TRBV27 and TRBJ2-7; D is uncertain. The germline gives CDR1 MNHEY, CDR2 SMNVEV (reference sequence). This CDR3 comprises 13 residues. Trimming cost V 5 bases and J 0 bases, with 8 bases left between them. The CDR3 protein is CASSPSSSYEQYF. The CDR3 DNA follows: TGTGCCAGCAGTCCCTCGAGCTCCTACGAGCAGTACTTC.

The chain carries TRBV7-9 and TRBJ2-1, with TRBD2 matching 10 bases. Trimming at V came to 4 bases and at J to 12 bases, leaving 12 bases not matched to a gene. The CDR3 consists of 15 residues. Germline CDR1 is SEHNR and CDR2 is FQNEAQ (reference sequence). DNA of the CDR3: TGTGCCAGCAGCTCCACAAAGCGGGAGGGGCAGGGGCAGTTCTTC. It translates to CASSSTKREGQGQFF.

The chain uses TRBV7-8 and TRBJ2-3, with 9 bases identical to TRBD1. Trimming took 2 bases from V and 4 from J; bases not matched to a gene: 10. This CDR3 is 17 amino acids long. Germline V lookup: CDR1 SGHVS, CDR2 FQNEAQ. CDR3 in amino acids: CASSLPTGTGLSDTQYF. The CDR3 DNA reads TGTGCCAGCAGCTTACCAACCGGGACAGGGCTTTCAGATACGCAGTATTTT.

This chain joins TRBV19 and TRBJ2-2; 11 positions match TRBD2. Germline V gives CDR1 LNHDA, CDR2 SQIVND (reference sequence). The CDR3 is made up of 16 amino acids. Germline trimming cut 5 bases from V and 4 bases from J; bases unmatched to any gene: 6. For the CDR3, the DNA is TGTGCCAGTAGTCCAATAGCGGGAGGGGTCACCGGGGAGCTGTTTTTT. This codes for CASSPIAGGVTGELFF. The full variable domain, with the rest looked up from reference TRBV19 and TRBJ2-2, is DGGITQSPKYLFRKEGQNVTLSCEQNLNHDAMYWYRQDPGQGLRLIYYSQIVNDFQKGDIAEGYSVSREKKESFPLTVTSAQKNPTAFYLCASSPIAGGVTGELFFGEGSRLTVL.

The chain joins TRBV5-1 to TRBJ2-1; D is ambiguous. With 2 bases removed from V and 9 bases from J, the gap between germline ends came to 12 bases. CDR3 length: 13 amino acids. Looked up from germline, CDR1 is SGHRS and CDR2 is YFSETQ. The CDR3 sequence: CASSFSYLAEQFF. In nucleotides, the CDR3 is TGCGCCAGCAGCTTCTCATACTTGGCTGAGCAGTTCTTC.

The chain combines TRBV27 with TRBJ2-1; possibly TRBD1 or TRBD2 for D (5 bases each). This CDR3 region has 16 residues. V was trimmed by 3 bases and J by 7 bases, leaving 19 bases between them. The germline CDR1 and CDR2 sequences are MNHEY and SMNVEV (reference sequence). CDR3 loop: CASSFLGPTHRNEQFF. The CDR3 bases are TGTGCCAGCAGTTTCCTGGGACCAACCCACAGAAATGAGCAGTTCTTC.

The chain joins TRBV28 to TRBJ1-2; D may be TRBD1 (5 bases). This CDR3 is built from 14 residues. Trimming took 3 bases from V and 3 from J, leaving 11 bases between them. The germline CDR1 and CDR2 sequences are MDHEN and SYDVKM. The CDR3 is CASSFPGRHYGYTF. The DNA for the CDR3 is TGTGCCAGCAGTTTCCCAGGGCGACACTATGGCTACACCTTC.

The chain couples TRBV5-4 to TRBJ1-1; D is unresolved. This CDR3 spans 16 amino acids. V was trimmed by 4 bases and J by 0 bases, leaving 16 bases between them. Germline V gene sequence: CDR1 SGHNT, CDR2 YYREEE (reference sequence). CDR3 coding DNA: TGTGCCAGCAGCACCGGCCCGGGAGACCTGAACACTGAAGCTTTCTTT. This sequence encodes CASSTGPGDLNTEAFF. The full variable domain, with the rest looked up from reference TRBV5-4 and TRBJ1-1, is ETGVTQSPTHLIKTRGQQVTLRCSSQSGHNTVSWYQQALGQGPQFIFQYYREEENGRGNFPPRFSGLQFPNYSSELNVNALELDDSALYLCASSTGPGDLNTEAFFGQGTRLTVV.

This CDR3 reads CASSFSKGQPQHF. The CDR3 DNA reads TGTGCCAGCAGCTTCAGTAAGGGGCAGCCCCAGCATTTT. The chain has TRBV5-4 and TRBJ1-5; the D gene is possibly TRBD1 (5 bases). The germline gives CDR1 SGHNT, CDR2 YYREEE (reference sequence). Deletions cut 2 bases from V and 7 bases from J, with 10 bases between. There are 13 residues in the CDR3.

V and J are TRBV2 and TRBJ2-1; 8 bases are a match to TRBD1. Germline CDR1 reads SNHLY; CDR2 reads FYNNEI. Losses at the gene ends were 5 bases for V and 2 bases for J; bases not matched to a gene: 5. The CDR3 is made up of 15 amino acids. CDR3 coding DNA: TGTGCCAGCAGTCGAAGGACAGGGACCTACAATGAGCAGTTCTTC. Translating gives CASSRRTGTYNEQFF.

V gene TRBV28 combines with J gene TRBJ2-7; TRBD2 is a possible D gene (6 bases). This CDR3 has 16 amino acids. The germline V gene has CDR1 MDHEN and CDR2 SYDVKM. Trimming removed 1 base from V and 3 bases from J, with 16 bases in between. This CDR3 reads CASSLSVRDWNYEQYF. The CDR3 DNA follows: TGTGCCAGCAGTTTATCGGTTAGGGACTGGAACTACGAGCAGTACTTC. Using reference TRBV28 and TRBJ2-7 for the parts outside the CDR3, the full variable domain is DVKVTQSSRYLVKRTGEKVFLECVQDMDHENMFWYRQDPGLGLRLIYFSYDVKMKEKGDIPEGYSVSREKKERFSLILESASTNQTSMYLCASSLSVRDWNYEQYFGPGTRLTVT.

The V gene is TRBV19, the J gene TRBJ1-1, with 8 nucleotides matching TRBD1. The germline V gene encodes CDR1 LNHDA and CDR2 SQIVND (reference sequence). The ends lost 5 bases at V and 4 bases at J; junction bases unmatched: 6. The CDR3 covers 14 residues. CDR3: CASSSTGVLTEAFF. CDR3 coding DNA: TGTGCCAGTAGTTCGACAGGGGTACTCACTGAAGCTTTCTTT.

The chain carries TRBV28 and TRBJ2-4, with TRBD1 matching over 10 bases. Per germline, CDR1 MDHEN and CDR2 SYDVKM. This CDR3 contains 16 residues. Trimming took 9 bases from V and 2 from J; bases not matched to a gene: 10. DNA for the CDR3: TGTGCCAGGGGGACAGGGGTTTATTGGCCCAAAAACATTCAGTACTTC. Protein: CARGTGVYWPKNIQYF.

CDR3 loop: CSVEGGSGGYEQYF. The CDR3 DNA sequence: TGCAGCGTTGAAGGGGGTAGCGGGGGCTACGAGCAGTACTTC. J is TRBJ2-7 and V is TRBV29-1; 9 bases map to TRBD2. With 1 base clipped from V and 3 bases from J, the junction kept 4 bases outside the gene matches. This CDR3 spans 14 amino acids. The germline gives CDR1 SQVTM, CDR2 ANQGSEA.

The chain employs TRBV10-3 and TRBJ2-7, with 10 bases aligning to TRBD2. The ends lost 7 bases at V and 3 bases at J; junction bases unmatched: 6. CDR1 is ENHRY and CDR2 is SYGVKD in the germline V gene. CDR3 length equals 14 residues. For the CDR3, the DNA is TGTGCCATCAAGGAGGCTAGCGGGAGCTACGAGCAGTACTTC. Its translation: CAIKEASGSYEQYF.

J is TRBJ2-1 and V is TRBV11-1; the match to TRBD2 covers 8 bases. The V gene end was trimmed by 5 bases and the J gene end by 8 bases; junction bases not matched to a gene: 14. Germline V lookup: CDR1 SGHAT, CDR2 FQDESV (reference sequence). The CDR3 sequence is 16 residues long. DNA of the CDR3: TGTGCCAGCAGCCCATTAGCGGGGTGGAGTCGAGATGAGCAGTTCTTC. Translating it yields CASSPLAGWSRDEQFF.

This chain uses TRBV27 with TRBJ2-1; D is unresolved. The germline V gene encodes CDR1 MNHEY and CDR2 SMNVEV (reference sequence). Trimming removed 5 bases from V and 12 bases from J, with 17 bases in between. This CDR3 has 13 amino acids. Written as DNA, the CDR3 is TGTGCCAGCAGTCCCGGCCTCTTCACAGTGCAGTTCTTC. Translating gives CASSPGLFTVQFF.

Note on this clone: Mismatch with germline at one junction end may stem from a read error. The CDR3 protein is CASSLDRPVGTIRSSYNEQFF. The CDR3 nucleotides are TGTGCTAGCAGCTTAGATAGGCCGGTGGGGACGATTCGGAGCTCCTACAATGAGCAGTTCTTC. The chain joins TRBV7-7 to TRBJ2-1; TRBD1 or TRBD2 may be the D gene (5 bases each). The CDR3 spans 21 residues. Germline V gene lookup returns CDR1 SSHAT and CDR2 FNYEAQ (reference sequence).

The chain links TRBV5-1 to TRBJ2-7; possible D gene TRBD1, 6 bases. Trimming cost V 4 bases and J 4 bases, with 15 bases left between them. CDR1 is SGHRS, CDR2 YFSETQ, per germline. CDR3 length equals 14 residues. The CDR3 DNA follows: TGCGCCAGCAGCCCCCGGGACACCCGTTACGAGCAGTACTTC. Amino acid sequence: CASSPRDTRYEQYF.

This chain uses TRBV7-2 with TRBJ1-2; no reliable D call. Germline-derived CDR1 and CDR2 are SGHTA and FQGNSA. The V end lost 3 bases, the J end lost 0 bases, and 8 bases lay between the germline ends. There are 14 residues in the CDR3. CDR3 DNA sequence: TGTGCCAGCAGCTTGTCAGCTTCTAACTATGGCTACACCTTC. Its translation: CASSLSASNYGYTF.